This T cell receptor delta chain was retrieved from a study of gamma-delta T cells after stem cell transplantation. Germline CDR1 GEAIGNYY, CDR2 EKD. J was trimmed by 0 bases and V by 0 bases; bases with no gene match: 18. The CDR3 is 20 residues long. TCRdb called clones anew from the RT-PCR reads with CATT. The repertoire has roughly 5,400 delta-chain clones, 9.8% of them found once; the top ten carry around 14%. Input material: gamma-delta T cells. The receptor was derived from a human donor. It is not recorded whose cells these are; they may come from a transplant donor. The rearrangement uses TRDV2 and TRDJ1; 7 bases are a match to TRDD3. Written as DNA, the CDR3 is TGTGCCTGTGACACCGTGTCGCCTACTGGGGTAGGGATGTACACCGATAAACTCATCTTT. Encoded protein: CACDTVSPTGVGMYTDKLIF.